This T cell receptor beta chain was identified during a study of blood T cell repertoires in COVID-19. Study-wide background: Acute-phase and convalescent COVID-19 samples originated in the United States, Italy and Spain. T cells, B-cell-depleted T cells, or PBMCs provided the cDNA or gDNA that served as material.

Everyone who took part was roughly 18 to 89 years old, and they came from 24 US areas. Using immunoSEQ multiplex PCR, the repertoire was profiled, and TCRdb retains in-frame clones only, with some absent. This table holds around 300,000 clones, about 90% found once. The CDR3 is 13 residues long. The germline gives CDR1 SGHNT, CDR2 YYREEE (reference sequence). Trimming shortened V by 4 bases and J by 7 bases, and 12 bases separated the two germline ends. The origin of this receptor is a woman aged 55 to 70 who had recovered from COVID-19. Sequencing was carried out using PBMCs or T cells enriched from blood (not recorded which). The V and J genes are TRBV5-4 and TRBJ2-1; D is possibly TRBD1 (6 bases). The CDR3 loop is CASSGRGGNEQFF. The CDR3 nucleotides are TGTGCCAGCAGCGGTCGAGGGGGTAATGAGCAGTTCTTC.